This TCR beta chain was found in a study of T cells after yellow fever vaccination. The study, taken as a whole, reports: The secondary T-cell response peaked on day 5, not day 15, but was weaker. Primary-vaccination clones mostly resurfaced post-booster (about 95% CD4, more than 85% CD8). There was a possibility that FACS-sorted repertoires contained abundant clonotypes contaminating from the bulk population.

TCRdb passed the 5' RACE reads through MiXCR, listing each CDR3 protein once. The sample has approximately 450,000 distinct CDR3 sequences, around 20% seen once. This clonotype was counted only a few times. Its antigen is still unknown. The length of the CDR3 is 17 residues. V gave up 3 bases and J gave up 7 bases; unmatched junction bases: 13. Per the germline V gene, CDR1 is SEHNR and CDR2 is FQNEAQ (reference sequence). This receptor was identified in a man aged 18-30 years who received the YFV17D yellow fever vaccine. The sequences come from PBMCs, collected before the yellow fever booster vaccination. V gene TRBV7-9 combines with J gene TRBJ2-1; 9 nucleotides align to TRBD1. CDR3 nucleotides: TGTGCCAGCAGCTTCGCACCGGGACAGGGAAGGCAGAATGAGCAGTTCTTC. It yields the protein CASSFAPGQGRQNEQFF.